These 16 T cell receptor beta chains came from one sample sequenced in a study of cytomegalovirus exposure and HLA in healthy donors. PCR primers comprised 60 Vbeta and 13 Jbeta primers. Using immunoSEQ multiplex PCR, the repertoire was profiled, and TCRdb retains in-frame clones only, with some absent. The sample lists around 150,000 clones; 76% were seen once. Input material: PBMCs. The receptors shown here come from a woman in her thirties or forties in good health and CMV-seronegative.

CDR3: CASRGGSYNEQFF. In nucleotides, the CDR3 is TGTGCCAGTAGGGGGGGTTCCTACAATGAGCAGTTCTTC. The chain joins TRBV19 to TRBJ2-1, with a tentative D call TRBD2 (6 bases). The CDR3 extends over 13 amino acids. The germline V and J ends were trimmed by 6 bases and 1 base, with 7 bases remaining between them. CDR1 and CDR2 (germline): LNHDA, SQIVND (reference sequence).

This clone has a handful of counts. The genes are TRBV7-6 and TRBJ2-3; 12 nucleotides agree with TRBD2. This CDR3 comprises 16 residues. Germline V gene sequence: CDR1 SGHVS, CDR2 FNYEAQ. Trimming at V came to 3 bases and at J to 2 bases, leaving 3 bases not matched to a gene. For the CDR3, the DNA is TGTGCCAGCAGCTTTGGGACTAGCGGGTTCACAGATACGCAGTATTTT. Translation gives CASSFGTSGFTDTQYF.

The CDR3 loop reads CASSFLLYSSYNEQFF. The CDR3 DNA is TGTGCCAGCAGTTTTCTCCTTTACAGCTCCTACAATGAGCAGTTCTTC. V gene TRBV28 combines with J gene TRBJ2-1; no definite D call. V lost 3 bases and J lost 0, with 12 bases in between. The CDR3 consists of 16 residues. The germline V gene encodes CDR1 MDHEN and CDR2 SYDVKM.

This clone has only one observation. The V gene is TRBV4-1, the J gene TRBJ2-1; 9 bases fit TRBD2. V shed 3 bases and J 7 bases; nucleotides not matched to a gene: 7. The CDR3 runs to 15 residues. Germline loops: CDR1 MGHRA, CDR2 YSYEKL. The DNA of the CDR3 is TGCGCCAGCAGCCATTCACCCACTAGCGGGAATGAGCAGTTCTTC. It specifies CASSHSPTSGNEQFF.

The CDR3 nucleotides read TGCGCCAGCAGCTTGGACGGGGGGTTTTACGAGCAGTACTTC. Translation gives CASSLDGGFYEQYF. This chain joins TRBV5-1 and TRBJ2-7, with TRBD2 matching 7 bases. Germline V lookup: CDR1 SGHRS, CDR2 YFSETQ. The CDR3 totals 14 residues. V gave up 0 bases and J gave up 4 bases; unmatched junction bases: 4. The full variable domain, with the rest looked up from reference TRBV5-1 and TRBJ2-7, is KAGVTQTPRYLIKTRGQQVTLSCSPISGHRSVSWYQQTPGQGLQFLFEYFSETQRNKGNFPGRFSGRQFSNSRSEMNVSTLELGDSALYLCASSLDGGFYEQYFGPGTRLTVT.

V and J are TRBV11-2 and TRBJ2-7; D call uncertain. CDR1 is SGHAT, CDR2 FQNNGV, per germline. The CDR3 is 14 residues long. V was shortened by 0 bases and J by 5 bases, with 11 bases between the two germline ends. CDR3 amino acids: CASSLDGYSNEQYF. In nucleotides, the CDR3 is TGTGCCAGCAGCTTAGATGGGTACAGTAACGAGCAGTACTTC.

The gene calls are TRBV30 and TRBJ2-1, with 10 bases aligning to TRBD1. With 1 base clipped from V and 8 bases from J, the junction kept 8 bases outside the gene matches. Germline CDR1 reads GTSNPN; CDR2 reads SVGIG (reference sequence). The CDR3 loop spans 15 amino acids. DNA for the CDR3: TGTGCCTGGAGTGCCGGGACAGGGGTTATCTATGAGCAGTTCTTC. It yields the protein CAWSAGTGVIYEQFF.

The chain is built from TRBV10-3 and TRBJ2-1, with 15 bases aligning to TRBD2. The CDR3 is 16 amino acids. CDR1 is ENHRY, CDR2 SYGVKD, per germline. Germline trimming cut 4 bases from V and 5 bases from J; bases unmatched to any gene: 3. The CDR3 sequence is CAISGTSGGAHNEQFF. The CDR3 region has the DNA TGTGCCATCAGTGGGACTAGCGGGGGGGCTCACAATGAGCAGTTCTTC.

This chain connects TRBV25-1 to TRBJ1-1, with TRBD1 as a possible D gene (5 bases). The germline gives CDR1 MGHDK, CDR2 SYGVNS. V dropped 3 bases and J dropped 2 bases, with 10 bases sitting between them. The CDR3 covers 14 residues. CDR3 nucleotides: TGTGCCAGCAGTGATAGCGGGGGTAACACTGAAGCTTTCTTT. Its translation: CASSDSGGNTEAFF.

V usage is TRBV5-1 and J usage is TRBJ1-1; 7 bases fit TRBD1. Germline-derived CDR1 and CDR2 are SGHRS and YFSETQ. The CDR3 sequence is 14 residues long. The V segment lost 4 bases and the J segment 6 bases; nucleotides outside the gene matches: 9. CDR3 region: CASSVGGFGPEAFF. CDR3 nucleotide sequence: TGCGCCAGCAGCGTAGGGGGCTTCGGGCCTGAAGCTTTCTTT.

The chain recombines TRBV18 with TRBJ2-7, with 8 positions matching TRBD2. This CDR3 comprises 20 residues. V lost 0 bases, J lost 2 bases, and 18 bases stayed unmatched. Per the germline V gene, CDR1 is KGHSH and CDR2 is LQKENI. CDR3 loop: CASSPPHEREISIWAYEQYF. CDR3 coding DNA: TGTGCCAGCTCACCACCGCACGAGCGGGAGATTTCGATCTGGGCCTACGAGCAGTACTTC. The variable domain in full, completed from reference TRBV18 and TRBJ2-7, reads NAGVMQNPRHLVRRRGQEARLRCSPMKGHSHVYWYRQLPEEGLKFMVYLQKENIIDESGMPKERFSAEFPKEGPSILRIQQVVRGDSAAYFCASSPPHEREISIWAYEQYFGPGTRLTVT.

This clone was observed a few times. The V and J genes are TRBV5-1 and TRBJ2-3; 15 bases are a match to TRBD2. CDR1 and CDR2 from the germline V gene are SGHRS and YFSETQ. The CDR3 loop spans 16 amino acids. The V and J ends lost 0 bases and 6 bases, in that order; junction bases with no gene match: 2. CDR3 sequence reads: CASSLGTSGGDDTQYF. The DNA of the CDR3 is TGCGCCAGCAGCTTGGGGACTAGCGGGGGGGATGATACGCAGTATTTT.

The V gene is TRBV2, the J gene TRBJ1-4, with D possibly being TRBD1 (5 bases). Trimming took off 7 bases at V and 5 bases at J, with 17 bases between the two ends. This CDR3 region has 15 residues. CDR1 SNHLY and CDR2 FYNNEI come from the germline V gene. DNA of the CDR3: TGTGCCAGCATCCGCTCCGGGACTCAAAATGAAAAACTGTTTTTT. Protein product: CASIRSGTQNEKLFF.

This clone showed up just once. The V gene is TRBV7-9, the J gene TRBJ1-2; 10 bases fit TRBD1. Germline CDR1 is SEHNR and CDR2 is FQNEAQ (reference sequence). Trimming at V came to 1 base and at J to 2 bases, leaving 1 base not matched to a gene. The CDR3 loop spans 15 amino acids. CDR3 nucleotides: TGTGCCAGCAGCTTAGGGACAGGGGGGAACTATGGCTACACCTTC. It codes for CASSLGTGGNYGYTF. Together with reference TRBV7-9 and TRBJ1-2, the CDR3 gives the full variable domain: DTGVSQNPRHKITKRGQNVTFRCDPISEHNRLYWYRQTLGQGPEFLTYFQNEAQLEKSRLLSDRFSAERPKGSFSTLEIQRTEQGDSAMYLCASSLGTGGNYGYTFGSGTRLTVV.

The J gene is TRBJ1-2, the V gene TRBV6-5; D is unclear. CDR3 length: 14 residues. The germline gives CDR1 MNHEY, CDR2 SVGAGI. With 2 bases removed from V and 5 bases from J, the gap between germline ends came to 12 bases. CDR3 bases: TGTGCCAGCAGTTACCGGTCGATCGGTTATGGCTACACCTTC. Protein product: CASSYRSIGYGYTF.

The V and J genes are TRBV2 and TRBJ1-6, with D tentatively TRBD1 (5 bases). The V end was cut by 9 bases, the J end by 7 bases, with 16 bases between. CDR3 size: 14 residues. Germline CDR1 SNHLY, CDR2 FYNNEI. Written as DNA, the CDR3 is TGTGCCAGACAAAATGGGGCGGCGAATTCACCCCTCCACTTT. This gives the protein CARQNGAANSPLHF.